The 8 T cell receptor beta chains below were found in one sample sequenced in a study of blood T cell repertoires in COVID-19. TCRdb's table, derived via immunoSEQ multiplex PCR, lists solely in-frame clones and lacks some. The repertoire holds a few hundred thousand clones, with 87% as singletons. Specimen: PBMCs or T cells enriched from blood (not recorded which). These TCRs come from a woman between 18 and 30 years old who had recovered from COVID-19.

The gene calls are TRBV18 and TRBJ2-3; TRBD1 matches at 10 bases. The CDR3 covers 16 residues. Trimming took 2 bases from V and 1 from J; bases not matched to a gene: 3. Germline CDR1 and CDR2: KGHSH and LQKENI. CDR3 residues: CASSPWDRGGTDTQYF. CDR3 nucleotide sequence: TGTGCCAGCTCACCATGGGACAGGGGCGGCACAGATACGCAGTATTTT.

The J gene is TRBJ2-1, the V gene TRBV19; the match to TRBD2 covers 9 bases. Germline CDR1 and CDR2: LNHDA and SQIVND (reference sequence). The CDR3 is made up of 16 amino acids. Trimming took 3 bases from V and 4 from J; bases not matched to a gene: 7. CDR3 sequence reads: CASSIALAGIYNEQFF. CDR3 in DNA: TGTGCCAGTAGTATCGCGCTAGCGGGGATATACAATGAGCAGTTCTTC.

The CDR3 sequence is CASRRDRAEAFF. CDR3 sequence (DNA): TGTGCCAGCAGGCGTGACAGGGCTGAAGCTTTCTTT. This sequence joins TRBV6-5 and TRBJ1-1; 7 bases line up with TRBD1. CDR3 size: 12 residues. Germline V lookup: CDR1 MNHEY, CDR2 SVGAGI. The V segment lost 6 bases and the J segment 6 bases; nucleotides outside the gene matches: 4.

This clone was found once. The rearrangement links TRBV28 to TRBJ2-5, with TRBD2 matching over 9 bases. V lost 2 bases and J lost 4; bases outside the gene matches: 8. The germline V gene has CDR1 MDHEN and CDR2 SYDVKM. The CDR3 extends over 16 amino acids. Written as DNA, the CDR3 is TGTGCCAGCAGTTTACGCAAGATGACTAGCGGAGAGACCCAGTACTTC. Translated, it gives CASSLRKMTSGETQYF.

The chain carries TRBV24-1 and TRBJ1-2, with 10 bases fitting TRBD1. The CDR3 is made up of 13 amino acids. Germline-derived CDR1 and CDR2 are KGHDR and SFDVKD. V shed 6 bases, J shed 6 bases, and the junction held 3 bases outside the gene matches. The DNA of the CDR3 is TGTGCCACCAGTCCGGGACAGGGGCATGGCTACACCTTC. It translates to CATSPGQGHGYTF.

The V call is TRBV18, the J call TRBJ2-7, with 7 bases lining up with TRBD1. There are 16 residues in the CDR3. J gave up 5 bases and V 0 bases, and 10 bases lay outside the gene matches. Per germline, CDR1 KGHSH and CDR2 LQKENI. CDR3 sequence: CASSPPGQGVPHEQYF. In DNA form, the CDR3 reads TGTGCCAGCTCACCACCGGGGCAGGGGGTGCCGCACGAGCAGTACTTC.

In nucleotides, the CDR3 is TGTGCCAGCAGCCGACGTGGTTGGCGCCTAGAAACCGGGGAGCTGTTTTTT. This gives the protein CASSRRGWRLETGELFF. The chain joins TRBV11-2 to TRBJ2-2; D unclear. V was shortened by 5 bases and J by 5 bases, with 21 bases between the two germline ends. CDR3 length: 17 residues. Germline V CDR1 and CDR2: SGHAT, FQNNGV.

The CDR3 DNA follows: TGTGCCAGCAGTTTATCGAGATGGTCGAGCGGGGAGCTGTTTTTT. It codes for CASSLSRWSSGELFF. V gene TRBV27 combines with J gene TRBJ2-2; D unresolved. Germline-derived CDR1 and CDR2 are MNHEY and SMNVEV (reference sequence). This CDR3 contains 15 residues. The V end was cut by 0 bases, the J end by 7 bases, with 12 bases between.